One sample yielded the 28 T cell receptor beta chains listed below, sequenced in a study of metastatic and nonmetastatic thyroid tumors. No treatment of any kind had been given to any patient before thyroid surgery. TCRdb re-analyzed the PCR reads through MiXCR. Of under 40,000 clones listed, roughly a sixth were seen once; the top ten hold roughly 6%. Sequencing was done on a sample of blood. These receptors came from a male donor with papillary thyroid cancer or a benign thyroid nodule (not recorded which). Some clones in this sample may be carry-over from other donors' samples.

This clone was recorded at least ten times. The chain combines TRBV29-1 with TRBJ2-7; TRBD1 agrees at 7 bases. Per the germline V gene, CDR1 is SQVTM and CDR2 is ANQGSEA. Losses at the gene ends were 5 bases for V and 6 bases for J; bases not matched to a gene: 10. The CDR3 totals 13 residues. This CDR3 is CSVSSDRALEQYF. In DNA, the CDR3 is TGCAGCGTTTCTTCTGACAGGGCTCTCGAGCAGTACTTC.

This clone was seen at least ten times. This chain links TRBV7-3 with TRBJ1-1, with no clear D. Germline-derived CDR1 and CDR2 are SGHTA and FQGTGA. Deletions cut 6 bases from V and 8 bases from J, with 19 bases between. The CDR3 totals 14 residues. The CDR3 region has the DNA TGTGCCAGCAGGGTGGACTACGCTACAAAAGAAGCTTTCTTT. As protein: CASRVDYATKEAFF.

There are many counts of this clone. The chain recombines TRBV14 with TRBJ1-1; weak D call: TRBD1 (6 bases). Germline V CDR1 and CDR2: SGHDN, FVKESK. V gave up 4 bases and J gave up 0 bases, with 12 bases separating them. This CDR3 region has 15 residues. CDR3 protein: CASSLYRVMNTEAFF. The DNA for the CDR3 is TGTGCCAGCAGCCTATACAGGGTCATGAACACTGAAGCTTTCTTT.

The V gene is TRBV20-1, the J gene TRBJ2-3; D gene ambiguous. Per the germline V gene, CDR1 is DFQATT and CDR2 is SNEGSKA (reference sequence). The CDR3 consists of 16 residues. Trimming stripped 0 bases from V and 2 bases from J, with 15 bases between. For the CDR3, the DNA is TGCAGTGCTAGAGATCGAGTCAAGGGCGTCACAGATACGCAGTATTTT. It is translated as CSARDRVKGVTDTQYF.

In its sample, this clone was seen many times. The J gene is TRBJ2-5, the V gene TRBV6-6; no reliable D call. Germline loops: CDR1 MNHNY, CDR2 SVGAGI (reference sequence). The ends were cut back, 3 bases at V and 5 bases at J, with 22 bases in the middle. The CDR3 extends over 17 amino acids. CDR3 bases: TGTGCCAGCAGTTATAGGCCCGGGCCCACAATCGTCGAGACCCAGTACTTC. Its translation is CASSYRPGPTIVETQYF.

This clone was seen at least ten times. The V and J genes are TRBV24-1 and TRBJ2-7; D not certain. The CDR3 runs 15 residues. The germline V gene has CDR1 KGHDR and CDR2 SFDVKD. The V and J ends lost 7 bases and 3 bases respectively, with 18 bases between them. DNA of the CDR3: TGTGCCACCAGAAAGCTACCCTGGACCTACTACGAGCAGTACTTC. Its translation is CATRKLPWTYYEQYF.

This clone has ten or more counts. The genes are TRBV5-1 and TRBJ1-1, with D maybe TRBD1 (5 bases). V was cut by 0 bases and J by 4 bases, with 10 bases left in between. The CDR3 spans 14 residues. CDR1 is SGHRS and CDR2 is YFSETQ in the germline V gene. The CDR3: CASSLDGGGTEAFF. CDR3 nucleotide sequence: TGCGCCAGCAGCTTGGACGGGGGAGGCACTGAAGCTTTCTTT.

This clone occurred once. The chain recombines TRBV5-4 with TRBJ2-5, with TRBD2 identical over 7 bases. V trimming: 4 bases; J trimming: 5 bases; junction bases outside the gene matches: 5. Germline V gene sequence: CDR1 SGHNT, CDR2 YYREEE (reference sequence). This CDR3 has 13 amino acids. Written as DNA, the CDR3 is TGTGCCAGCAGCCCGGCGGGGGTGGAGACCCAGTACTTC. Amino acids: CASSPAGVETQYF.

This clone was seen at least ten times. This chain joins TRBV7-8 and TRBJ2-2; 9 positions agree with TRBD1. The CDR3 sequence is 15 residues long. Germline CDR1 and CDR2: SGHVS and FQNEAQ. V lost 3 bases, J lost 4 bases, and 3 bases stayed unmatched. The CDR3 loop reads CASSLGQGGTGELFF. The CDR3 DNA reads TGTGCCAGCAGCTTGGGACAGGGAGGCACCGGGGAGCTGTTTTTT.

This sequence joins TRBV6-2 or TRBV6-3 and TRBJ1-2; 9 positions match TRBD1. The CDR3 sequence is 15 residues long. Trimming at V came to 5 bases and at J to 4 bases, leaving 8 bases not matched to a gene. The germline V gene encodes CDR1 MNHEY and CDR2 SVGEGT. Here the CDR3 reads CASSTNRGRIYGYTF. In DNA, the CDR3 is TGTGCCAGCAGTACCAACAGGGGGCGAATCTATGGCTACACCTTC.

This clone was seen many times. The rearrangement uses TRBV6-1 and TRBJ2-1; 7 nucleotides agree with TRBD1. The junction had 1 base not matched to a gene; V was cut back by 6 bases and J by 2 bases. The CDR3 is 13 residues long. Germline V gene lookup returns CDR1 MNHNS and CDR2 SASEGT. The CDR3 nucleotides are TGTGCCAGCAGCAGGGGGACCTACAATGAGCAGTTCTTC. Its translation is CASSRGTYNEQFF.

A word on this clone: The junction differs from germline at one of its ends, possibly a read error. The rearrangement joins TRBV11-2 to TRBJ2-6; TRBD1 or TRBD2 may be the D gene (6 bases each). CDR3 length: 17 amino acids. CDR1 and CDR2 (germline): SGHAT, FQNNGV. CDR3 amino acids: CASSKGTTGTVADVLTF. CDR3 nucleotide sequence: TGTGCCAGCAGTAAAGGAACTACAGGGACTGTGGCCGACGTCCTGACTTTC.

This clone ranks as medium-sized. The chain combines TRBV6-1 with TRBJ1-1, with 10 bases fitting TRBD1. The CDR3 contains 12 residues. V was clipped by 8 bases and J by 8 bases; unmatched bases: 5. Per the germline V gene, CDR1 is MNHNS and CDR2 is SASEGT. CDR3 nucleotide sequence: TGTGCCAGCTCCCCGGGACAGGGGGAAGCTTTCTTT. Translating it yields CASSPGQGEAFF.

This clone was seen ten or more times. The chain couples TRBV29-1 to TRBJ1-2; TRBD1 aligns across 7 bases. CDR3 size: 14 residues. V shed 1 base and J 5 bases; nucleotides not matched to a gene: 7. Germline CDR1 reads SQVTM; CDR2 reads ANQGSEA. CDR3 sequence (DNA): TGCAGCGTTGAAGGGACAGGAAGGCAGTATGGCTACACCTTC. Protein sequence: CSVEGTGRQYGYTF. Complete variable domain (other parts from reference TRBV29-1 and TRBJ1-2): SAVISQKPSRDICQRGTSLTIQCQVDSQVTMMFWYRQQPGQSLTLIATANQGSEATYESGFVIDKFPISRPNLTFSTLTVSNMSPEDSSIYLCSVEGTGRQYGYTFGSGTRLTVV.

This chain connects TRBV5-1 to TRBJ2-3, with 7 bases matching TRBD2. The CDR3 consists of 15 residues. Trimming removed 2 bases from V and 0 bases from J; junction bases left unmatched: 3. The V gene's germline CDR1 is SGHRS and CDR2 YFSETQ. CDR3: CASSLLATSTDTQYF. The CDR3 DNA sequence: TGCGCCAGCAGCTTACTAGCGACTAGCACAGATACGCAGTATTTT.

The J gene is TRBJ2-1, the V gene TRBV11-1, with D possibly TRBD2 on 6 matching bases. V was pared by 1 base and J by 8 bases, with 15 bases between. Germline V gene data show CDR1 as SGHAT and CDR2 as FQDESV (reference sequence). The CDR3 loop spans 15 amino acids. CDR3 nucleotide sequence: TGTGCCAGCAGCTTAGAAAGGATGGGGGGTGATGAGCAGTTCTTC. Translation gives CASSLERMGGDEQFF. The whole variable domain, remainder taken from reference TRBV11-1 and TRBJ2-1, is EAEVAQSPRYKITEKSQAVAFWCDPISGHATLYWYRQILGQGPELLVQFQDESVVDDSQLPKDRFSAERLKGVDSTLKIQPAELGDSAMYLCASSLERMGGDEQFFGPGTRLTVL.

The V gene is TRBV2, the J gene TRBJ2-2, with D possibly matching TRBD2 (5 bases). Trimming removed 8 bases from V and 10 bases from J, with 11 bases in between. CDR1 and CDR2 (germline): SNHLY, FYNNEI. CDR3 length: 11 residues. CDR3 sequence reads: CASLDLVELFF. The CDR3 DNA sequence: TGTGCCAGCTTGGACTTGGTGGAGCTGTTTTTT.

This clone has ten or more counts. This chain joins TRBV18 and TRBJ2-4, with TRBD1 as a possible D gene (6 bases). Trimming took off 1 base at V and 2 bases at J, with 12 bases between the two ends. This CDR3 is built from 16 residues. CDR1 and CDR2 (germline): KGHSH, LQKENI. As DNA, the CDR3 is TGTGCCAGCTCACCACTTAACAGGGTTTCCAAAAACATTCAGTACTTC. Its translation is CASSPLNRVSKNIQYF.

This clone was seen repeatedly, ten times or more. The V call is TRBV24-1, the J call TRBJ2-6; 10 bases are shared with TRBD1. The junction had 15 bases not matched to a gene; V was cut back by 5 bases and J by 0 bases. CDR3 length equals 21 residues. Looked up from germline, CDR1 is KGHDR and CDR2 is SFDVKD. The CDR3 DNA sequence: TGTGCCACCAGTGGGTCGTGGGGGGACAGGGGCCTCAGCTCTGGGGCCAACGTCCTGACTTTC. The encoded protein is CATSGSWGDRGLSSGANVLTF.

This clone showed up many times. The chain is built from TRBV5-8 and TRBJ2-2, with D tentatively TRBD2 (5 bases). Per germline, CDR1 SGHTS and CDR2 YDEGEE. V lost 1 base and J 2 bases, leaving 9 bases between the germline ends. CDR3 length: 15 amino acids. For the CDR3, the DNA is TGTGCCAGCAGCTTGCGGGGAACTAACACCGGGGAGCTGTTTTTT. This sequence encodes CASSLRGTNTGELFF.

Sample share makes this clone medium-sized. The gene calls are TRBV19 and TRBJ2-1; D may be TRBD2 (7 bases). V was clipped by 2 bases and J by 3 bases, with 11 bases between them. The length of the CDR3 is 15 residues. CDR1 LNHDA and CDR2 SQIVND come from the germline V gene (reference sequence). The CDR3 spells CASSIQGGGYNEQFF. DNA of the CDR3: TGTGCCAGTAGTATACAAGGGGGGGGCTACAATGAGCAGTTCTTC.

This clone occurred a few times. A much larger clone is a single base away; this may be a read error. This chain links TRBV4-1 with TRBJ2-7; 7 bases are shared with TRBD2. There are 17 residues in the CDR3. Unmatched junction bases numbered 10, after V lost 2 bases and J lost 0 bases. CDR1 and CDR2 from the germline V gene are MGHRA and YSYEKL. The CDR3: CASSQKTVASGSYEQYF. CDR3 DNA sequence: TGCGCCAGCAGCCAAAAAACAGTGGCTAGCGGCTCCTACGAGCAGTACTTC.

In its sample, this clone was seen many times. The chain employs TRBV9 and TRBJ2-1; D call uncertain. In germline, CDR1 is SGDLS, CDR2 YYNGEE. Trimming took 0 bases from V and 6 from J, leaving 4 bases between them. The CDR3 runs to 12 residues. As DNA, the CDR3 is TGTGCCAGCAGCGTAGACCCCAATGAGCAGTTCTTC. Protein product: CASSVDPNEQFF.

This clone was observed a few times. The chain is built from TRBV30 and TRBJ2-7; D is undetermined. V gave up 0 bases and J gave up 2 bases, with 14 bases separating them. The CDR3 runs to 15 residues. From germline, CDR1 is GTSNPN and CDR2 SVGIG (reference sequence). In DNA, the CDR3 is TGTGCCTGGAGTGTAGGTCCCCCCGCACCCTACGAGCAGTACTTC. Amino acids: CAWSVGPPAPYEQYF.

This clone came up many times. This rearrangement joins TRBV5-1 to TRBJ1-1; tentative D call: TRBD1 (5 bases). V shed 4 bases and J shed 1 base, with 14 bases lying between them. CDR3 length: 15 residues. CDR1 is SGHRS, CDR2 YFSETQ, per germline. The CDR3 coding sequence is TGCGCCAGCAGCAATGGGGGGTCACAGAACACTGAAGCTTTCTTT. It codes for CASSNGGSQNTEAFF.

This clone was seen many times. V usage is TRBV13 and J usage is TRBJ2-7; D uncertain. CDR1 and CDR2 (germline): PRHDT, FYEKMQ (reference sequence). The CDR3 sequence is 14 residues long. V lost 5 bases and J 2 bases, leaving 13 bases between the germline ends. CDR3: CASSRKTQTYEQYF. In DNA, the CDR3 is TGTGCCAGCAGCCGAAAGACACAGACCTACGAGCAGTACTTC.

Many counts were recorded for this clone. This sequence joins TRBV5-1 and TRBJ1-1; 8 nucleotides agree with TRBD1. V dropped 4 bases and J dropped 0; count of bases not matched to a gene: 8. Germline V gives CDR1 SGHRS, CDR2 YFSETQ. This CDR3 region has 16 residues. The CDR3 loop reads CASSRTGGGVNTEAFF. DNA for the CDR3: TGCGCCAGCAGCAGAACAGGGGGAGGTGTGAACACTGAAGCTTTCTTT.

The chain joins TRBV5-1 to TRBJ2-5; perhaps TRBD1 as D (6 bases). From germline, CDR1 is SGHRS and CDR2 YFSETQ. The ends were cut back, 3 bases at V and 1 base at J, with 13 bases in the middle. The CDR3 is made up of 15 amino acids. CDR3 loop: CASSWGRQTQETQYF. The CDR3 nucleotides read TGCGCCAGCAGCTGGGGGCGGCAGACCCAAGAGACCCAGTACTTC.